This T cell receptor (beta chain) was identified during a study of cytomegalovirus exposure and HLA in healthy donors (dated by TCRdb to 2016 to 2017). Regarding the research as a whole: The roughly 700 repertoires of the first cohort and the 110 or so validation repertoires were produced on the same platform, according to a later analysis. The study aimed to test whether signatures of past pathogen exposure could be identified by cataloging public T cell receptors. Besides the first cohort of approximately 710 subjects, a separate validation cohort made up of 120 different subjects was used. To predict cytomegalovirus infection status, the study brought together high-throughput TCR immunosequencing, statistical association of individual TCRs with disease status, and machine learning.

Turning to this clone: Its target antigen remains unknown. Base qualities are not provided; no much larger clone lies one nucleotide away.

The paper as a whole reports these results and caveats: It was suggested by the authors that the approach could potentially be generalized to other disease states and immunological phenotypes. The study gave a list of under 200 TCR beta chains associated with cytomegalovirus. A few of the identified cytomegalovirus-associated TCR beta chains were confirmed in vitro to be specific for cytomegalovirus antigens. The classifier was reported to diagnose cytomegalovirus status with high specificity and sensitivity in both the original and validation cohorts. Across donors, most TCR sequences were observed very rarely, whereas some public TCRs were present in many individuals. A later analysis found that TCRs clustered in the first cohort also tended to co-occur in the 100 to 150 validation repertoires, with approximately 93% of cluster scores above 0. All 130 or so repertoires were used to score co-occurrence in the validation cohort in a later analysis, because that analysis had no HLA typing for the cohort.

Library method: the immunoSEQ multiplex PCR assay. On the study's bioinformatics: A statistical classification framework was built to diagnose cytomegalovirus status from the catalog of TCR beta chain sequences. Drawn from immuneACCESS, this table holds only the in-frame rearrangements with V and J called that TCRdb kept. Clones are partly lost; checked studies trace under half to an unresolved V gene and leave the rest unexplained. For V, J and clone size, that table is used; D and trimming come from the DNA. The sample data list about 57,000 clones, and about 90% of these were observed just once. The ten largest clones add up to around 1.3% of the sample. Donors formed part of the validation cohort, which comprised over a hundred subjects and was distinct from the first cohort of 670 or so subjects. Trimming at the junction amounts to 0 bases on V and 0 bases on J, and the germline ends lie 15 bases apart. CDR1 and CDR2 are drawn from the germline V gene: MGHRA, YSYEKL. The CDR3 sequence holds 18 residues, the cysteine and phenylalanine included. Solely the CDR3 DNA is kept, with 54 bases framed from the first base.

Here the chain combines TRBV4-1 and TRBJ2-1; the D segment cannot be called with confidence. This clonotype was sampled from a woman aged 18-30 years in good health and CMV-seronegative. Sequenced sample: PBMCs. The nucleotides are TGCGCCAGCAGCCAAGATGCTCGGCGGCGGAGCTCCTACAATGAGCAGTTCTTC. The resulting protein is CASSQDARRRSSYNEQFF.